This is a list of T cell receptor beta chains from one sample in a study of neurological immune-mediated disorders. TCRdb itself ran the 5' RACE reads through MiXCR, one entry per CDR3 protein. The sample lists almost 85,000 distinct CDR3 sequences, just over 2.5% occurring once. Sample: PBMCs. These TCRs come from a woman aged 30 to 39 with multiple sclerosis. Both conserved end residues are part of each CDR3. D genes are given only for firm matches. The listing skips clone size in some rows; elsewhere it reads once, few, many or a size class.

J gene	clone size	V gene	D gene	CDR3 DNA	CDR3 protein
TRBJ2-3	many	TRBV9	.	TGTGCCAGCAGCGTAGATAGAGGGGGAAGCACAGATACGCAGTATTTT	CASSVDRGGSTDTQYF
TRBJ1-5	many	TRBV29-1	.	TGCAGCGTTGAAGATAAATGGGGACAAGACAATCAGCCCCAGCATTTT	CSVEDKWGQDNQPQHF
TRBJ2-3	.	TRBV7-2	.	TGTGCCAGCAGCTTAGCTTTCCCTGGGGAGACGCAGTATTTT	CASSLAFPGETQYF
TRBJ2-2	many	TRBV10-3	.	TGTGCCATCAGTGAGTCCGTAGACGGTCCTCGGTCCTTGGGGAACACCGGGGAGCTGTTTTTT	CAISESVDGPRSLGNTGELFF
TRBJ2-1	many	TRBV7-2	.	TGTGCCAGCAGCTTAGCCCCGGGAAACAATGAGCAGTTCTTC	CASSLAPGNNEQFF
TRBJ2-5	many	TRBV29-1	.	TGCAGCGTTGATTATAGGGCCACTCAAGAGACCCAGTACTTC	CSVDYRATQETQYF
TRBJ2-7	many	TRBV5-1	.	TGCGCCAGCAGCTTGGCAGGTCTGGTGGGGCGGCAGTACTTC	CASSLAGLVGRQYF
TRBJ1-1	many	TRBV24-1	.	TGTGCCACCAGTGAGAAGGACACGAGGCGGTTCTTT	CATSEKDTRRFF
TRBJ1-2	many	TRBV5-1	.	TGCGCCAGCAGCTTGACCGGAGCCCCCCTGGATGGCTACACCTTC	CASSLTGAPLDGYTF
TRBJ2-3	many	TRBV14	.	TGTGCCAGCAGCCAAGTGTCAGGAGGCACAGATACGCAGTATTTT	CASSQVSGGTDTQYF
TRBJ1-1	many	TRBV12-3/TRBV12-4	.	TGTGCCAGCAGTCTTAGTCGGGGTTCCACTGAAGCTTTCTTT	CASSLSRGSTEAFF
TRBJ2-5	many	TRBV20-1	.	TGCAGTGCTAGGGATAGTAAGGAGACCCAGTACTTC	CSARDSKETQYF
TRBJ2-7	many	TRBV6-5	.	TGTGCCAGCAGTTACTCGGTCCCAGGTACCTACGAGCAGTACTTC	CASSYSVPGTYEQYF
TRBJ2-3	many	TRBV5-1	TRBD2	TGCGCCAGCAGCTTGGGGCAGCGGGAGTCCACAGATACGCAGTATTTT	CASSLGQRESTDTQYF
TRBJ1-2	many	TRBV24-1	.	TGTGCCACCAGTGATGCCCAGTCCCAGGCGGGTGGAGACACCTTC	CATSDAQSQAGGDTF
TRBJ2-3	many	TRBV5-6	.	TGTGCCAGCAGCTTGGTGGGGAAATGGGATACGCAGTATTTT	CASSLVGKWDTQYF
TRBJ1-2	many	TRBV28	.	TGTGCCAGCAGCTACCTCGTTTATGGCTACACCTTC	CASSYLVYGYTF
TRBJ1-3	many	TRBV29-1	.	TGCAGCGTTGGTTTGGGAAACACCATATATTTT	CSVGLGNTIYF
TRBJ1-4	many	TRBV20-1	.	TGCAGTGCTAGCGGGTACCTGGACCCAACTAATGAAAAACTGTTTTTT	CSASGYLDPTNEKLFF
TRBJ2-1	many	TRBV7-2	.	TGTGCCAGCAGCGAGACCCGTAGGGATGAGCAGTTCTTC	CASSETRRDEQFF
TRBJ2-7	many	TRBV12-3/TRBV12-4	.	TGTGCCAGCAGCCCTCACCTCTACGGGGGCGAGCAGTACTTC	CASSPHLYGGEQYF
TRBJ1-4	many	TRBV12-3/TRBV12-4	TRBD1	TGTGCCAGCGGGACCGGGACAGGGGAAGAAAAACTGTTTTTT	CASGTGTGEEKLFF
TRBJ2-1	many	TRBV20-1	TRBD2	TGCAGTGCTAGAGCGACTAGCGGGATTTACAATGAGCAGTTCTTC	CSARATSGIYNEQFF
TRBJ2-5	many	TRBV7-2	TRBD2	TGTGCCAGCAGCCTACTAGCGGGAGGGCCGGTTGGAGAGACCCAGTACTTC	CASSLLAGGPVGETQYF
TRBJ2-1	many	TRBV7-2	.	TGCGCCAGCAGCTTTTACAATGAGCAGTTCTTC	CASSFYNEQFF